This is a list of T cell receptor beta chains from one sample in a study of OX40 agonist ivuxolimab in advanced cancers. Profiled with immunoSEQ multiplex PCR; TCRdb holds only in-frame clones, not every one. The data show about 45,000 clones, approximately 91% seen once. This specimen was CD4+ or CD8+ T cells sorted from blood, taken in a trial of the OX40 agonist ivuxolimab. Receptors originate from an adult with an advanced solid tumor such as melanoma, head and neck, liver or kidney cancer. Both conserved end residues are part of each CDR3. A D gene is named only where the DNA matches it firmly. Where a row states a size, it is once, few, many or the class of an expanded clone; other rows omit it.

size	V	length	J	D	CDR3	DNA
.	TRBV5-7	14	TRBJ1-4	.	CASSLGGGGEKLFF	TGTGCCAGCAGCCTCGGAGGGGGGGGAGAAAAACTGTTTTTT
.	TRBV11-2	16	TRBJ2-7	TRBD2	CASSLVGLAGESGQYF	TGTGCCAGCAGCTTAGTGGGACTAGCGGGAGAATCGGGGCAGTACTTC
.	TRBV6-5	14	TRBJ2-5	.	CASSLLGGQETQYF	TGTGCCAGCAGCCTCTTGGGCGGGCAAGAGACCCAGTACTTC
.	TRBV13	17	TRBJ2-7	TRBD1	CASSLKGDRGRDYEQYF	TGTGCCAGCAGCTTAAAGGGCGACAGGGGGCGCGATTACGAGCAGTACTTC
.	TRBV5-1	13	TRBJ2-7	.	CASSLGGYYEQYF	TGCGCCAGCAGCTTAGGCGGATACTACGAGCAGTACTTC
.	TRBV7-9	13	TRBJ1-2	.	CASSFDWGQSYTF	TGTGCCAGCAGCTTCGATTGGGGACAAAGCTACACCTTC
.	TRBV5-6	15	TRBJ1-5	.	CASSRGDTYNQPQHF	TGTGCCAGCAGCCGAGGGGACACCTACAATCAGCCCCAGCATTTT
once	TRBV28	15	TRBJ2-3	TRBD2	CASSPGTRAGDTQYF	TGTGCCAGCAGTCCCGGGACCCGAGCGGGGGATACGCAGTATTTT
.	TRBV25-1	16	TRBJ2-5	.	CASSDPRQMGQETQYF	TGTGCCAGCAGTGACCCACGGCAAATGGGCCAAGAGACCCAGTACTTC
.	TRBV7-6	16	TRBJ2-1	TRBD1	CASSSLTGVGYNEQFF	TGTGCCAGCAGCTCCCTTACAGGGGTCGGCTACAATGAGCAGTTCTTC
.	TRBV2	15	TRBJ2-1	TRBD1	CASSESTGGGDEQFF	TGTGCCAGCAGTGAATCGACAGGGGGCGGAGATGAGCAGTTCTTC
few	TRBV4-2	12	TRBJ2-2	.	CASSLNTGELFF	TGTGCCAGCAGCCTAAACACCGGGGAGCTGTTTTTT
.	TRBV6-1	17	TRBJ2-3	TRBD2	CASSEWGLAGGSDTQYF	TGTGCCAGCAGTGAATGGGGACTAGCGGGAGGGTCAGATACGCAGTATTTT
.	TRBV19	14	TRBJ2-7	TRBD1	CASSPGTGPYEQYF	TGTGCCAGTAGTCCCGGGACAGGACCCTACGAGCAGTACTTC
few	TRBV6-1	15	TRBJ2-5	TRBD2	CASSEAVLARETQYF	TGTGCCAGCAGTGAAGCGGTACTAGCGCGTGAGACCCAGTACTTC
.	TRBV7-9	13	TRBJ1-1	TRBD1	CASSQGGHTEAFF	TGTGCCAGCAGCCAGGGGGGACACACTGAAGCTTTCTTT
once	TRBV5-4	13	TRBJ2-1	.	CASSLTELNEQFF	TGTGCCAGCAGCTTGACAGAGCTAAATGAGCAGTTCTTC